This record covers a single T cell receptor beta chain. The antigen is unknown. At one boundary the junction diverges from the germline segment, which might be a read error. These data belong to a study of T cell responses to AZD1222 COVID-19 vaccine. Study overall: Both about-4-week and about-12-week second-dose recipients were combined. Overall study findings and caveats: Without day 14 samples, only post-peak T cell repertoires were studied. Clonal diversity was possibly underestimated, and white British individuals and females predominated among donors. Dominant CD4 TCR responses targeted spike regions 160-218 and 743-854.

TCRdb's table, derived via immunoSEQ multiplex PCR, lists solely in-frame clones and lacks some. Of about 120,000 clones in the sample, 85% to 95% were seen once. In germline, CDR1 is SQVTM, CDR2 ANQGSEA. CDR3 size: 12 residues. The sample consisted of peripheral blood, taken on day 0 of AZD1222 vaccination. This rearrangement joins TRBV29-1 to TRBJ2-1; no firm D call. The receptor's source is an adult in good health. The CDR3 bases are TGCAGCGTTGAGGGCAACAACAATGAGCAGCTCTTC. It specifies CSVEGNNNEQLF.